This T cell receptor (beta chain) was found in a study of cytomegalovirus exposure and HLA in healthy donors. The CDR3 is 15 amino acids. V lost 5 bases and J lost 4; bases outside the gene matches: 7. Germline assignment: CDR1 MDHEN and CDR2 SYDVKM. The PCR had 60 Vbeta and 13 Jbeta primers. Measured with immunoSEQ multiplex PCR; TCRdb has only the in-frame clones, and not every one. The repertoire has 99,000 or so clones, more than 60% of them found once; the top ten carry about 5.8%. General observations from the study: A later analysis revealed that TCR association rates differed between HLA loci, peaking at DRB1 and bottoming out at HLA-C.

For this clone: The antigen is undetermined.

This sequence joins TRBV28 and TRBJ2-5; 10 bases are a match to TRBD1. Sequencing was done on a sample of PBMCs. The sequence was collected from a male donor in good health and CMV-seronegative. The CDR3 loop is CASSLLGQGRETQYF. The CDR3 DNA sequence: TGTGCCAGCAGTCTTCTGGGACAGGGGAGAGAGACCCAGTACTTC.